This T cell receptor (beta chain) was obtained from a study of blood T cell repertoires in COVID-19. Trimming at V came to 0 bases and at J to 6 bases, leaving 13 bases not matched to a gene. This CDR3 is 17 amino acids long. CDR1 is SGHRS and CDR2 is YFSETQ in the germline V gene. Generated by immunoSEQ multiplex PCR, the TCRdb table keeps only in-frame clones and is missing some. Counted here are under 170,000 clones, roughly 87% occurring once; the ten biggest clones make up about 4%. This TCR was recovered from a woman aged 60-75 years with active or convalescent COVID-19. The V and J genes are TRBV5-1 and TRBJ2-7; TRBD1 matches 9 bases. The sequenced sample consisted of peripheral blood. CDR3 protein: CASSLEGQGHRSGEQYF. CDR3 coding DNA: TGCGCCAGCAGCTTGGAGGGACAGGGCCATAGGTCGGGCGAGCAGTACTTC.